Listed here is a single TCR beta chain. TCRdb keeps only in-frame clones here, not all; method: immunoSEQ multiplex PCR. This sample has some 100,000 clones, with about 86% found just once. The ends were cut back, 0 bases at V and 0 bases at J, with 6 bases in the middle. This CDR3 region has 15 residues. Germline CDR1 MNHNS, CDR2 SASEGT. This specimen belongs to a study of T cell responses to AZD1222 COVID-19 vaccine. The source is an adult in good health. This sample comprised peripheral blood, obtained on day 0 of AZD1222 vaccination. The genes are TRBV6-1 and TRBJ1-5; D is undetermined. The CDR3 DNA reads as TGTGCCAGCAGTGAAGCGCGGGTTAGCAATCAGCCCCAGCATTTT. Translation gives CASSEARVSNQPQHF.